Following are 10 T cell receptor beta chains from one sample sequenced in a study of technical replicates of blood from a few donors. Measured with immunoSEQ multiplex PCR; TCRdb has only the in-frame clones, and not every one. The sample lists tens of thousands of clones; 90% to 95% were seen once. Material: T cells isolated from PBMCs. These receptors all come from a human donor in good health.

The chain has TRBV7-2 and TRBJ2-4; 8 bases are a match to TRBD2. The CDR3 length is 14 residues. Germline V gene lookup returns CDR1 SGHTA and CDR2 FQGNSA. Germline trimming cut 1 base from V and 5 bases from J; bases unmatched to any gene: 1. CDR3 protein: CASSLDSGENIQYF. The CDR3, as DNA: TGTGCCAGCAGCTTAGATAGCGGGGAAAACATTCAGTACTTC.

V is TRBV28 and J is TRBJ1-2, with 9 nucleotides matching TRBD1. Trimming at V came to 3 bases and at J to 8 bases, leaving 13 bases not matched to a gene. In germline, CDR1 is MDHEN, CDR2 SYDVKM. This CDR3 is 16 amino acids long. The CDR3 nucleotides read TGTGCCAGCAGTTTGTATGGACAGGGGCCCGAGGGGGGCTACACCTTC. Translation: CASSLYGQGPEGGYTF.

The chain is built from TRBV13 and TRBJ1-2; possibly TRBD1 for D (5 bases). The CDR3 runs to 15 residues. Per germline, CDR1 PRHDT and CDR2 FYEKMQ (reference sequence). V dropped 3 bases and J dropped 3 bases, with 14 bases sitting between them. The CDR3 nucleotides are TGTGCCAGCAGCTTTGATCAGGGTGTAGACTATGGCTACACCTTC. Translation: CASSFDQGVDYGYTF.

This chain links TRBV5-1 with TRBJ2-1; 7 nucleotides line up with TRBD1. V lost 2 bases to trimming and J lost 7 bases; unmatched junction nucleotides: 9. The CDR3 totals 15 residues. CDR1 and CDR2 (germline): SGHRS, YFSETQ. CDR3 nucleotide sequence: TGCGCCAGCAGCTTACCGGGACAGAGTAATAATGAGCAGTTCTTC. Translation gives CASSLPGQSNNEQFF. The variable domain in full, with the rest retrieved from reference TRBV5-1 and TRBJ2-1, is KAGVTQTPRYLIKTRGQQVTLSCSPISGHRSVSWYQQTPGQGLQFLFEYFSETQRNKGNFPGRFSGRQFSNSRSEMNVSTLELGDSALYLCASSLPGQSNNEQFFGPGTRLTVL.

V is TRBV7-3 and J is TRBJ1-2, with 7 bases that match TRBD1. CDR1 and CDR2 (germline): SGHTA, FQGTGA. Trimming at V came to 5 bases and at J to 3 bases, leaving 9 bases not matched to a gene. The length of the CDR3 is 15 residues. The CDR3 DNA reads TGTGCCAGCAGCCTCTCTGGGACAGCCTACTATGGCTACACCTTC. Amino acids: CASSLSGTAYYGYTF.

This chain connects TRBV4-1 to TRBJ1-1, with 11 bases identical to TRBD1. V lost 4 bases and J lost 5; bases outside the gene matches: 12. CDR3 length: 17 residues. The germline CDR1 and CDR2 sequences are MGHRA and YSYEKL. CDR3 protein: CASSLPLRGTGGTEAFF. Here the CDR3 DNA reads TGCGCCAGCAGCCTCCCCCTGAGGGGGACAGGGGGTACTGAAGCTTTCTTT.

This chain connects TRBV27 to TRBJ2-7; no definite D call. Trimming left V 3 bases short and J 3 bases short, with 3 bases between. Germline V gene lookup returns CDR1 MNHEY and CDR2 SMNVEV (reference sequence). The CDR3 is made up of 11 amino acids. The CDR3 loop is CASSFNYEQYF. Written as DNA, the CDR3 is TGTGCCAGCAGTTTTAACTACGAGCAGTACTTC.

The chain carries TRBV5-4 and TRBJ2-1, with D tentatively TRBD2 (6 bases). Looked up from germline, CDR1 is SGHNT and CDR2 is YYREEE (reference sequence). V was shortened by 7 bases and J by 7 bases, with 18 bases between the two germline ends. This CDR3 contains 14 residues. CDR3 sequence (DNA): TGTGCCAGCGGTTTAGGGACTTCTTCTAATGAGCAGTTCTTC. It translates to CASGLGTSSNEQFF.

J is TRBJ2-7 and V is TRBV27; 7 nucleotides align to TRBD1. Germline assignment: CDR1 MNHEY and CDR2 SMNVEV (reference sequence). V shed 0 bases, J shed 3 bases, and the junction held 5 bases outside the gene matches. The CDR3 has 15 residues. CDR3 region: CASSLSSGGDYEQYF. The CDR3 bases are TGTGCCAGCAGTTTATCATCAGGGGGTGACTACGAGCAGTACTTC.

This chain links TRBV28 with TRBJ1-1, with 8 positions matching TRBD1. J lost 5 bases, V lost 8 bases, and 10 bases had no gene match. The CDR3 covers 14 residues. Germline assignment: CDR1 MDHEN and CDR2 SYDVKM. CDR3: CASGNQGAGTEAFF. The DNA of the CDR3 is TGTGCCAGCGGAAACCAGGGGGCTGGGACTGAAGCTTTCTTT.